This T cell receptor beta chain was documented in a study of cytomegalovirus exposure and HLA in healthy donors. Study-level results: Analyses of presence/absence relied on an assumption of roughly uniform sequencing depth across donors.

A note on this clone: Its antigen is still unknown.

Primers: 60 Vbeta forward and 13 Jbeta reverse. Sequenced by immunoSEQ multiplex PCR; TCRdb stores in-frame clones only, minus some. The repertoire holds some 150,000 clones, with roughly 10% as singletons. Deletions cut 2 bases from V and 4 bases from J, with 10 bases between. This CDR3 region has 13 residues. Germline CDR1 is SGHRS and CDR2 is YFSETQ. This clonotype was obtained from a man aged 50 to 60 in good health and CMV-seronegative. The material sequenced was PBMCs. The rearrangement joins TRBV5-1 to TRBJ2-7; D uncertain. CDR3 residues: CASSFYSGYEQYF. CDR3 bases: TGCGCCAGCAGCTTTTATTCGGGTTACGAGCAGTACTTC.